The 21 T cell receptor beta chains below come from one sample, sequenced in a study of blood T cells in healthy people across ages. Using a J-beta primer mix together with a sample-barcoded 5' primer, a second PCR was run for roughly 6 to 11 cycles. TCRdb fed the 5' RACE reads into MiXCR, producing one record per CDR3 protein. The data show 500,000 to 600,000 distinct CDR3 sequences, about 25% seen once. Source material: blood. The receptor source for this set is an older woman in good health.

The chain employs TRBV7-2 and TRBJ1-1; unclear D gene. This CDR3 contains 13 residues. The germline CDR1 and CDR2 sequences are SGHTA and FQGNSA. The germline V and J ends were trimmed by 3 bases and 7 bases, with 12 bases remaining between them. CDR3 nucleotide sequence: TGTGCCAGCAGCTTCGGTTCCCGGGGTGAAGCTTTCTTT. Translating gives CASSFGSRGEAFF.

In its sample, this clonotype was seen a few times. This rearrangement joins TRBV29-1 to TRBJ2-2; D is perhaps TRBD1 (5 bases). The CDR3 runs to 13 residues. V was pared by 7 bases and J by 2 bases, with 11 bases between. CDR1 SQVTM and CDR2 ANQGSEA come from the germline V gene. The CDR3 loop reads CSGRQRNTGELFF. The DNA of the CDR3 is TGCAGCGGCCGACAGCGAAACACCGGGGAGCTGTTTTTT.

The chain employs TRBV6-5 and TRBJ1-1; 9 nucleotides align to TRBD1. This CDR3 has 15 amino acids. The V segment lost 0 bases and the J segment 3 bases; nucleotides outside the gene matches: 2. The germline V gene encodes CDR1 MNHEY and CDR2 SVGAGI. This CDR3 is CASSYSWTGDTEAFF. CDR3 sequence (DNA): TGTGCCAGCAGTTACTCATGGACAGGGGACACTGAAGCTTTCTTT.

In its sample, this clonotype was seen once. The chain employs TRBV20-1 and TRBJ1-5; D not certain. CDR1 is DFQATT and CDR2 is SNEGSKA in the germline V gene (reference sequence). CDR3 length: 14 amino acids. The V end was cut by 3 bases, the J end by 11 bases, with 20 bases between. The CDR3 here is CSASDRARMQSQHF. CDR3 DNA sequence: TGCAGTGCTAGCGATCGGGCCCGAATGCAGTCCCAGCATTTT.

This clonotype was detected only a few times. The chain couples TRBV7-9 to TRBJ1-4; D unresolved. Per the germline V gene, CDR1 is SEHNR and CDR2 is FQNEAQ (reference sequence). The CDR3 is 15 amino acids. Trimming took 2 bases from V and 2 from J, leaving 9 bases between them. The CDR3 here is CASSLLRPTNEKLFF. The DNA of the CDR3 is TGTGCCAGCAGCTTACTCCGGCCTACTAATGAAAAACTGTTTTTT.

This chain connects TRBV9 to TRBJ1-1; 7 nucleotides agree with TRBD1. The trim removed 0 bases at V and 0 bases at J, leaving 8 bases unmatched. Per the germline V gene, CDR1 is SGDLS and CDR2 is YYNGEE. CDR3 length: 17 amino acids. CDR3 nucleotide sequence: TGTGCCAGCAGCGTAGGAGGGGGCTGGCACATGAACACTGAAGCTTTCTTT. Translating it yields CASSVGGGWHMNTEAFF.

The chain employs TRBV7-9 and TRBJ2-5, with D unclear. The J call is in doubt because the DNA end fits TRBJ2-1 better. The CDR3 runs to 14 residues. Germline V gene lookup returns CDR1 SEHNR and CDR2 FQNEAQ (reference sequence). DNA for the CDR3: TGTGCCAGCAGCTTCGAACGTGGAGACAATGAGCAGTTCTTC. As protein: CASSFERGDNEQFF.

This clonotype was seen a handful of times. This chain uses TRBV12-3 or TRBV12-4 with TRBJ2-3; possibly TRBD2 for D (6 bases). The CDR3 consists of 15 residues. V lost 3 bases to trimming and J lost 4 bases, with 14 bases between them. The CDR3 nucleotides are TGTGCCAGCAGTTTTCGTCACGGAGGGGCAGATACGCAGTATTTT. Protein product: CASSFRHGGADTQYF.

The genes are TRBV11-1 and TRBJ2-5, with 7 bases that match TRBD1. The junction had 2 bases not matched to a gene; V was cut back by 7 bases and J by 0 bases. There are 13 residues in the CDR3. Looked up from germline, CDR1 is SGHAT and CDR2 is FQDESV (reference sequence). DNA for the CDR3: TGTGCCAGCACAGGGGGTAACCAAGAGACCCAGTACTTC. Protein: CASTGGNQETQYF. Full variable domain (missing parts from reference TRBV11-1 and TRBJ2-5): EAEVAQSPRYKITEKSQAVAFWCDPISGHATLYWYRQILGQGPELLVQFQDESVVDDSQLPKDRFSAERLKGVDSTLKIQPAELGDSAMYLCASTGGNQETQYFGPGTRLLVL.

As to this clonotype: An end of the junction differs from the germline gene, which may be a read error. The V gene is TRBV7-9, the J gene TRBJ2-7; the D call may be TRBD1 or TRBD2 (5 bases each). The CDR3 has 14 residues. The V gene's germline CDR1 is SEHNR and CDR2 FQNEAQ (reference sequence). This chain's CDR3 is CASSQTGDGIEQYF. The CDR3 coding sequence is TGCGCCAGCAGCCAAACCGGGGACGGGATCGAGCAGTACTTC.

The gene calls are TRBV7-2 and TRBJ2-1; the D gene is possibly TRBD2 (5 bases). The DNA matches TRBJ2-5 better at its end, which makes the J call doubtful. CDR3 length: 17 residues. CDR1 and CDR2 (germline): SGHTA, FQGNSA. The CDR3 bases are TGTGCCAGCAGCTTAGCCTCTCTGGGGAGCCCCCTCGAGACCCAGTACTTC. It codes for CASSLASLGSPLETQYF.

This clonotype was picked up one time. This chain connects TRBV6-5 to TRBJ1-1, with D uncertain. V was trimmed by 0 bases and J by 5 bases, leaving 10 bases between them. Germline lookup yields CDR1 MNHEY and CDR2 SVGAGI. The CDR3 is made up of 14 amino acids. The CDR3 region has the DNA TGTGCCAGCAGTTACTCGGGCGTAGGGACTGAAGCTTTCTTT. Translated: CASSYSGVGTEAFF.

CDR3 sequence: CASRTGEYNSPLHF. The CDR3 DNA sequence: TGTGCCAGTAGGACAGGGGAGTATAATTCACCCCTCCACTTT. This chain uses TRBV19 with TRBJ1-6, with 8 nucleotides matching TRBD1. The CDR3 is 14 residues long. Germline-derived CDR1 and CDR2 are LNHDA and SQIVND (reference sequence). J gave up 4 bases and V 6 bases, and 2 bases lay outside the gene matches.

This chain links TRBV29-1 with TRBJ2-5; either TRBD1 or TRBD2 may fit D (5 bases each). The J call is uncertain, as TRBJ2-1 better fits the DNA end. Germline loops: CDR1 SQVTM, CDR2 ANQGSEA. This CDR3 is built from 14 residues. This CDR3 reads CSVERQPYGGEQFF. CDR3 coding DNA: TGCAGCGTTGAGAGGCAGCCCTATGGGGGTGAGCAGTTCTTC.

This clonotype came up a few times. This rearrangement joins TRBV6-5 to TRBJ1-2; 9 nucleotides line up with TRBD1. This CDR3 region has 15 residues. The V and J ends lost 8 bases and 8 bases, in that order; junction bases with no gene match: 15. Germline V gene lookup returns CDR1 MNHEY and CDR2 SVGAGI. The CDR3 DNA is TGTGCCAGCGGGCTTACATCCGGACAGGGGTCAGGCTACACCTTC. It encodes CASGLTSGQGSGYTF.

V usage is TRBV6-5 and J usage is TRBJ2-5; tentatively, D is TRBD1 (6 bases). Gene TRBJ2-7 matches the end of the DNA better, so the J call may be wrong. Germline CDR1 is MNHEY and CDR2 is SVGAGI. This CDR3 is built from 14 residues. The DNA of the CDR3 is TGTGCCAGCAGTTTACAGGGACGGTTCTACGAGCAGTACTTC. Translation: CASSLQGRFYEQYF.

This chain uses TRBV30 with TRBJ1-3; D remains unclear. The V end was cut by 4 bases, the J end by 0 bases, with 16 bases between. Germline loops: CDR1 GTSNPN, CDR2 SVGIG (reference sequence). This CDR3 is 16 amino acids long. In DNA form, the CDR3 reads TGTGCCTGGAACTTTCAGAGCCGGTTCTCTGGAAACACCATATATTTT. Encoded protein: CAWNFQSRFSGNTIYF. The full variable domain, completed using reference TRBV30 and TRBJ1-3, is SQTIHQWPATLVQPVGSPLSLECTVEGTSNPNLYWYRQAAGRGLQLLFYSVGIGQISSEVPQNLSASRPQDRQFILSSKKLLLSDSGFYLCAWNFQSRFSGNTIYFGEGSWLTVV.

This clonotype was detected a few times. V and J are TRBV5-5 and TRBJ1-1; D remains unclear. This CDR3 contains 13 residues. The V end was cut by 0 bases, the J end by 3 bases, with 6 bases between. Germline values: CDR1 SGHKS, CDR2 YYEKEE (reference sequence). This CDR3 reads CASSLVWDTEAFF. CDR3 sequence (DNA): TGTGCCAGCAGCTTGGTGTGGGACACTGAAGCTTTCTTT.

This clonotype was counted between two and nine times. V and J are TRBV7-2 and TRBJ2-3; D possibly corresponds to TRBD2 (5 bases). The germline V gene has CDR1 SGHTA and CDR2 FQGNSA. Trimming stripped 1 base from V and 7 bases from J, with 15 bases between. The CDR3 contains 15 residues. The CDR3 here is CASSLGSGIRYTQYF. Written as DNA, the CDR3 is TGTGCCAGCAGCTTAGGAAGCGGAATAAGATATACGCAGTATTTT.

This clonotype occurred a few times. The chain couples TRBV29-1 to TRBJ2-5; a weak D match, TRBD2 (6 bases). The germline V gene encodes CDR1 SQVTM and CDR2 ANQGSEA. This CDR3 comprises 13 residues. The V gene lost 4 bases and the J gene lost 2 bases, with 11 bases spanning the gap. The CDR3 loop is CSVGGSGQETQYF. CDR3 DNA: TGCAGCGTTGGCGGAAGCGGGCAAGAGACCCAGTACTTC.

The chain couples TRBV20-1 to TRBJ1-1; tentative D call: TRBD1 (6 bases). V was shortened by 5 bases and J by 5 bases, with 12 bases between the two germline ends. CDR1 is DFQATT and CDR2 is SNEGSKA in the germline V gene (reference sequence). The CDR3 consists of 12 residues. CDR3 sequence reads: CSAGRGGTEAFF. The CDR3 bases are TGCAGTGCTGGGCGAGGGGGAACTGAAGCTTTCTTT.